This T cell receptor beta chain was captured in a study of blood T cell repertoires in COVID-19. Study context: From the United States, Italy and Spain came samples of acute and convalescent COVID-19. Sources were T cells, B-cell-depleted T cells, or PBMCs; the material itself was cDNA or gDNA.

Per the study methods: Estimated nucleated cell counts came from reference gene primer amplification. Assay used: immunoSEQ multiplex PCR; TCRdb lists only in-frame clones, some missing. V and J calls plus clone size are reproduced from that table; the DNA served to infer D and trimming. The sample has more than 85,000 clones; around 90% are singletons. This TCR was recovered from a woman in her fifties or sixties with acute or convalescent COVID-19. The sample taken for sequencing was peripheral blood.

The CDR3 nucleotides read TGTGCCAGCAGCGAGATCACAACTAATGAAAAACTGTTTTTT. This codes for CASSEITTNEKLFF. This rearrangement joins TRBV2 to TRBJ1-4; D unclear. Trimming cost V 6 bases and J 0 bases, with 8 bases left between them. Germline V gene lookup returns CDR1 SNHLY and CDR2 FYNNEI. CDR3 length: 14 amino acids. Full variable domain (outside the CDR3, taken from reference TRBV2 and TRBJ1-4): EPEVTQTPSHQVTQMGQEVILRCVPISNHLYFYWYRQILGQKVEFLVSFYNNEISEKSEIFDDQFSVERPDGSNFTLKIRSTKLEDSAMYFCASSEITTNEKLFFGSGTQLSVL.